A selection of T cell receptor beta chains follows, all from one sample in a study of shared clonotypes between healthy human individuals. Using immunoSEQ multiplex PCR, the repertoire was profiled, and TCRdb retains in-frame clones only, with some absent. The repertoire consists of 1 million to 1.2 million clones, with around 77% occurring once and the leading ten covering 0.89%. The specimen was memory CD4+ T cells from PBMCs. The source is a man aged 18 to 30 in good health. Some clones in this sample may be carry-over from other donors' samples. Each CDR3 is given with its conserved first and last residue. Size tells how often a clone was seen (once, few, many) or the class of an expanded clone, and some rows leave it out.

CDR3 protein	V gene	CDR3 length	J gene	clone size
CASSKGSRDRLSTNEKLFF	TRBV21-1	19	TRBJ1-4	few
CASSQESLAASTDTQYF	TRBV4-2	17	TRBJ2-3	.
CASSLGSSYEQYF	TRBV5-1	13	TRBJ2-7	few
CASSSYNEQFF	TRBV10-2	11	TRBJ2-1	.
CASSPDRISGNTIYF	TRBV18	15	TRBJ1-3	.
CASSSRDSFNTGELFF	TRBV5-4	16	TRBJ2-2	few
CASSTRAGGLTDTQYF	TRBV5-1	16	TRBJ2-3	.
CASSSLQGGDEKLFF	TRBV28	15	TRBJ1-4	.
CSAHRGAEAFF	TRBV20-1	11	TRBJ1-1	.
CAFEGGRDSTYNEQFF	TRBV30	16	TRBJ2-1	.
CASSQGLAGGAETQYF	TRBV5-1	16	TRBJ2-5	once
CASSSRTGGTDTQYF	TRBV28	15	TRBJ2-3	few
CASSQFGTKDTQYF	TRBV4-1	14	TRBJ2-3	.
CASSLGSAGEQFF	TRBV11-3	13	TRBJ2-1	few
CASSLEGQGTRNTIYF	TRBV5-1	16	TRBJ1-3	.
CASSRGWGYGYTF	TRBV6-4	13	TRBJ1-2	.
CSAPRNYEQYF	TRBV20-1	11	TRBJ2-7	.
CATAKEAAGAYEQYF	TRBV10-3	15	TRBJ2-7	.
CASSLRPGRQETQYF	TRBV5-1	15	TRBJ2-5	.
CASSLAGTLPGELFF	TRBV5-4	15	TRBJ2-2	.
CASSGGTGGAIGTF	TRBV7-2	14	TRBJ1-2	few
CASSWTGAGGYTF	TRBV7-9	13	TRBJ1-2	.
CASRQTGGAFNTQYF	TRBV6-5	15	TRBJ2-3	once
CASSFFSGANVLTF	TRBV7-2	14	TRBJ2-6	.
CASGLAGGEQFF	TRBV6-5	12	TRBJ2-1	.
CASTQEWVSGELFF	TRBV2	14	TRBJ2-2	.
CASSLVGLAGGPDRPGELFF	TRBV5-1	20	TRBJ2-2	.
CASSERGSGPQHF	TRBV6-1	13	TRBJ1-5	.
CASTRLDSGYTF	TRBV6-6	12	TRBJ1-2	.
CASSLLGGENTGELFF	TRBV5-4	16	TRBJ2-2	.
CASSYRTGTDTQYF	TRBV19	14	TRBJ2-3	.
CASSRPGTTWGQFF	TRBV4-1	14	TRBJ2-1	.
CASSPNSGSGDTQYF	TRBV5-1	15	TRBJ2-3	.
CASSLGTSGSEQYF	TRBV5-1	14	TRBJ2-7	.
CASSQGTGGWYEQYF	TRBV14	15	TRBJ2-7	.
CAGSFRDLNEKLFF	TRBV28	14	TRBJ1-4	.
CASSRRTIKGQETQYF	TRBV19	16	TRBJ2-5	.
CASSLLGGTGVSYEQYF	TRBV11-3	17	TRBJ2-7	.
CASSHTGMGNTIYF	TRBV7-2	14	TRBJ1-3	many
CASSLGRDSGGYTF	TRBV5-1	14	TRBJ1-2	few
CASSISGTSYEQYF	TRBV7-9	14	TRBJ2-7	.
CASSPPGEYEQYF	TRBV18	13	TRBJ2-7	.
CASSEGGGTGYTF	TRBV6-1	13	TRBJ1-2	.
CASSLKTGSDNEQFF	TRBV7-3	15	TRBJ2-1	.
CASSSGAGRGTQYF	TRBV7-9	14	TRBJ2-5	.
CASSSPTGGTYEQYF	TRBV7-8	15	TRBJ2-7	.
CASSSENQPQHF	TRBV18	12	TRBJ1-5	.
CASRLTGVDTEAFF	TRBV6-1	14	TRBJ1-1	.
CASTYEHEQYF	TRBV2	11	TRBJ2-7	few
CASSSLGSDQPQHF	TRBV28	14	TRBJ1-5	once
CAGGLSYNSPLHF	TRBV30	13	TRBJ1-6	.
CASSLGPSGNTIYF	TRBV11-2	14	TRBJ1-3	.
CASSYSGSLDETQYF	TRBV2	15	TRBJ2-5	.
CASSLGGVETQYF	TRBV5-4	13	TRBJ2-5	.
CASSSAAGSGANVLTF	TRBV7-2	16	TRBJ2-6	.
CASSYWTGGFNQPQHF	TRBV28	16	TRBJ1-5	.
CASRRGAYEQYF	TRBV6-1	12	TRBJ2-7	.